This T cell receptor (beta chain) was sequenced for a study of blood T cell repertoires in COVID-19. Overall study context: The United States, Italy and Spain were the sources of the acute and convalescent COVID-19 samples.

TCRdb keeps only in-frame clones here, not all; method: immunoSEQ multiplex PCR. The data hold under 200,000 clones, with 75% to 95% observed a single time. V was pared by 5 bases and J by 7 bases, with 9 bases of the junction left unmatched. The CDR3 runs 17 residues. Germline V gives CDR1 SGHTA, CDR2 FQGNSA. Source material: peripheral blood. V and J are TRBV7-2 and TRBJ2-2; the match to TRBD2 covers 14 bases. The TCR sequence derives from a man aged 45-65 years with acute or convalescent COVID-19. As DNA, the CDR3 is TGTGCCAGCAGCCCCGGACTAGCGGGGGGTTCGGGCGGGGAGCTGTTTTTT. Encoded protein: CASSPGLAGGSGGELFF.